The rows below give T cell receptor beta chains drawn from one sample of a study of T cells in Graves' hyperthyroidism and ophthalmopathy. TCRdb independently ran MiXCR on the multiplex PCR reads; one entry per CDR3 protein. The sample lists some 50,000 distinct CDR3 sequences; roughly half were seen once. The sequenced sample was blood. All receptors derive from a woman in her forties or fifties with Graves' ophthalmopathy. Each CDR3 is given with its conserved first and last residue. Fields, in order: clone size, V gene, D gene, J gene, CDR3 protein, CDR3 DNA. A D gene is named only where the DNA matches it firmly. Only part of the rows carry a size: once, few, many, or a class if the clone is expanded.

NA	TRBV20-1	TRBD2	TRBJ2-5	CSALRTSGQETQYF	TGCAGTGCCCTGAGGACTAGCGGTCAAGAGACCCAGTACTTC
NA	TRBV12-3/TRBV12-4	TRBD2	TRBJ2-5	CASRSSGRGGETQYF	TGTGCCAGCAGGTCTAGCGGGAGGGGGGGGGAGACCCAGTACTTC
NA	TRBV7-2	TRBD1	TRBJ1-4	CASSLGTGGIEKLFF	TGTGCCAGCAGCTTAGGGACAGGGGGCATCGAAAAACTGTTTTTT
NA	TRBV29-1	NA	TRBJ1-6	CSVGIGNSPLHF	TGCAGCGTTGGCATTGGGAATTCACCCCTCCACTTT
NA	TRBV6-1	TRBD1	TRBJ2-2	CASRDPGQGNTGELFF	TGTGCCAGCAGGGACCCGGGACAGGGGAACACCGGGGAGCTGTTTTTT
NA	TRBV14	NA	TRBJ1-2	CASSQGQVGNGYTF	TGTGCCAGCAGCCAAGGACAGGTCGGTAACGGCTACACCTTC
many	TRBV15	TRBD1	TRBJ1-4	CATSASDRGQEKLFF	TGTGCCACCAGCGCTTCGGACAGGGGGCAAGAAAAACTGTTTTTT
NA	TRBV2	TRBD1	TRBJ2-7	CASEGARSSEQYF	TGTGCTAGCGAGGGGGCCAGGTCCTCCGAGCAGTACTTC
many	TRBV5-1	TRBD1	TRBJ1-1	CASSLLPGQMNTEAFF	TGCGCCAGCAGCTTGCTTCCGGGACAGATGAACACTGAAGCTTTCTTT
NA	TRBV20-1	NA	TRBJ2-7	CSATQGGRGYGQYF	TGCAGTGCTACTCAGGGGGGTAGGGGCTACGGGCAGTACTTC
NA	TRBV12-3/TRBV12-4	NA	TRBJ2-7	CASGAAYEQYF	TGTGCCAGCGGGGCCGCCTACGAGCAGTACTTC